The 17 T cell receptor beta chains below come from one sample, sequenced in a study of response to subunit inactivated influenza vaccine. TCRdb independently ran MiXCR on the RT-PCR reads; one entry per CDR3 protein. The table records about 190,000 distinct CDR3 sequences, 14% of them present only once. The sample here was CD8+ T cells sorted from PBMCs, taken more than 4 days after vaccination. These receptors came from a man aged 50 or older who received an inactivated influenza vaccine.

This clonotype was detected only a few times. V and J are TRBV4-1 and TRBJ1-1; D is undetermined. This CDR3 has 12 amino acids. Germline V gives CDR1 MGHRA, CDR2 YSYEKL. Trimming left V 4 bases short and J 10 bases short, with 13 bases between. The CDR3 region is CASSPPPWVAFF. CDR3 nucleotide sequence: TGCGCCAGCAGCCCACCACCATGGGTAGCTTTCTTT.

This clonotype was counted only a few times. The V gene is TRBV9, the J gene TRBJ2-3; D is unresolved. From germline, CDR1 is SGDLS and CDR2 YYNGEE. Trimming removed 3 bases from V and 6 bases from J, with 11 bases in between. There are 13 residues in the CDR3. CDR3 amino acids: CASSGVRPDTQYF. DNA of the CDR3: TGTGCCAGCAGCGGGGTCCGCCCGGATACGCAGTATTTT.

The chain couples TRBV5-1 to TRBJ1-1; TRBD1 is a possible D gene (5 bases). Trimming shortened V by 1 base and J by 3 bases, and 13 bases separated the two germline ends. CDR3 length: 15 residues. CDR1 and CDR2 (germline): SGHRS, YFSETQ. The CDR3 nucleotides read TGCGCCAGCAGCTTGAATCCAGGGTCTCACACTGAAGCTTTCTTT. Residues: CASSLNPGSHTEAFF. The whole variable domain, filled in from reference TRBV5-1 and TRBJ1-1, reads KAGVTQTPRYLIKTRGQQVTLSCSPISGHRSVSWYQQTPGQGLQFLFEYFSETQRNKGNFPGRFSGRQFSNSRSEMNVSTLELGDSALYLCASSLNPGSHTEAFFGQGTRLTVV.

The genes are TRBV12-3 or TRBV12-4 and TRBJ2-5; D assignment may be TRBD1 or TRBD2 (6 bases each). Deletions cut 6 bases from V and 5 bases from J, with 22 bases between. The CDR3 totals 16 residues. The CDR3, as DNA: TGTGCCAGCAGCACTACGGGACATCTTGGGGGGGAGACCCAGTACTTC. This encodes CASSTTGHLGGETQYF.

Comments on this clonotype: In this CDR3 the conserved last residue, phenylalanine or tryptophan, is missing, so a read error is likely. This chain links TRBV7-9 with TRBJ2-7; D remains ambiguous. Germline V gives CDR1 SEHNR, CDR2 FQNEAQ (reference sequence). The V and J ends lost 1 base and 4 bases respectively, with 8 bases between them. CDR3 size: 13 residues. In DNA, the CDR3 is TGTGCCAGCAGCTTAGGACCCCGTTACGAGCAGTACTTA. It yields the protein CASSLGPRYEQYL.

This chain uses TRBV5-1 with TRBJ2-1; 7 bases are shared with TRBD1. CDR1 is SGHRS, CDR2 YFSETQ, per germline. This CDR3 is 14 amino acids long. The trim removed 0 bases at V and 7 bases at J, leaving 4 bases unmatched. The CDR3 region is CASSLVGTDNEQFF. CDR3 in DNA: TGCGCCAGCAGCTTGGTTGGGACAGATAATGAGCAGTTCTTC.

The chain recombines TRBV11-2 with TRBJ2-1; TRBD1 agrees at 7 bases. Germline assignment: CDR1 SGHAT and CDR2 FQNNGV. This CDR3 has 16 amino acids. The ends lost 5 bases at V and 4 bases at J; junction bases unmatched: 11. The CDR3 loop is CASSVVGQNLYNEQFF. The CDR3 DNA is TGTGCCAGCAGCGTAGTGGGACAGAACCTATACAATGAGCAGTTCTTC.

This chain connects TRBV11-2 to TRBJ2-7; perhaps TRBD1 as D (6 bases). Between the trimmed V and J ends, which lost 6 bases and 3 bases, there was a span of 18 bases. The V gene's germline CDR1 is SGHAT and CDR2 FQNNGV. This CDR3 is built from 15 residues. This CDR3 reads CASSLFRDTFYEQYF. Here the CDR3 DNA reads TGTGCCAGCAGTTTATTCCGGGACACATTCTACGAGCAGTACTTC.

J is TRBJ1-2 and V is TRBV9, with TRBD1 as a possible D gene (5 bases). Per germline, CDR1 SGDLS and CDR2 YYNGEE. This CDR3 region has 15 residues. V lost 1 base and J 0 bases, leaving 10 bases between the germline ends. CDR3 residues: CASSVSGAPNYGYTF. The DNA of the CDR3 is TGTGCCAGCAGCGTAAGCGGGGCACCTAACTATGGCTACACCTTC.

The gene calls are TRBV7-2 and TRBJ2-5, with 11 bases lining up with TRBD1. CDR3 size: 15 residues. Germline CDR1 reads SGHTA; CDR2 reads FQGNSA. V shed 5 bases, J shed 2 bases, and the junction held 4 bases outside the gene matches. The CDR3 DNA follows: TGTGCCAGCAGCCATAGGGACAGGGGGCAAGAGACCCAGTACTTC. This translates into CASSHRDRGQETQYF. Full variable domain (missing parts from reference TRBV7-2 and TRBJ2-5): GAGVSQSPSNKVTEKGKDVELRCDPISGHTALYWYRQSLGQGLEFLIYFQGNSAPDKSGLPSDRFSAERTGGSVSTLTIQRTQQEDSAVYLCASSHRDRGQETQYFGPGTRLLVL.

There are a few counts of this clonotype. The chain carries TRBV2 and TRBJ2-4, with 10 bases fitting TRBD1. This CDR3 has 15 residues. Trimming took 7 bases from V and 2 from J; bases not matched to a gene: 5. From germline, CDR1 is SNHLY and CDR2 FYNNEI. The CDR3 DNA reads as TGTGCCAGCAAAGGGACAGGGGAACCCAAAAACATTCAGTACTTC. Its translation is CASKGTGEPKNIQYF.

This clonotype has just a few counts. CDR3 sequence reads: CASSEALVVGTGELFF. The CDR3 bases are TGTGCCAGCAGTGAAGCGCTAGTGGTTGGAACCGGGGAGCTGTTTTTT. The chain joins TRBV2 to TRBJ2-2; unclear D gene. The CDR3 spans 16 residues. Trimming removed 0 bases at V and 5 bases at J, with 13 bases between. Germline V gives CDR1 SNHLY, CDR2 FYNNEI.

This clonotype was observed many times. The rearrangement links TRBV12-3 or TRBV12-4 to TRBJ2-3; D ambiguous. CDR3 size: 15 residues. V was cut by 1 base and J by 0 bases, with 8 bases left in between. CDR3 in DNA: TGTGCCAGCAGTTTAGAAGAACCTAGCACAGATACGCAGTATTTT. Translated, it gives CASSLEEPSTDTQYF.

As to this clonotype: At one end the junction does not follow the germline gene, possibly because of a read error. The chain couples TRBV18 to TRBJ2-1, with D perhaps matching TRBD1 (6 bases). CDR3 length: 17 residues. Germline values: CDR1 KGHSH, CDR2 LQKENI. This CDR3 is CASSQDAGNRDYNEQFF. For the CDR3, the DNA is TGCGCCAGCAGCCAAGATGCCGGGAACAGGGACTACAATGAGCAGTTCTTC.

This clonotype was counted a few times. The rearrangement uses TRBV28 and TRBJ1-6; D uncertain. Trimming took off 3 bases at V and 0 bases at J, with 18 bases between the two ends. Germline assignment: CDR1 MDHEN and CDR2 SYDVKM. This CDR3 is 19 amino acids long. Written as DNA, the CDR3 is TGTGCCAGCAGTTTTCTTGGCGACACTAAGAGCTCCTATAATTCACCCCTCCACTTT. Amino acid sequence: CASSFLGDTKSSYNSPLHF.

This clonotype appeared a few times. The chain carries TRBV27 and TRBJ2-7, with a tentative D call TRBD2 (7 bases). Per the germline V gene, CDR1 is MNHEY and CDR2 is SMNVEV (reference sequence). Trimming removed 6 bases at V and 4 bases at J, with 16 bases between. The CDR3 is 14 residues long. CDR3 residues: CASSRGGGSYEQYF. The DNA of the CDR3 is TGTGCCAGCAGCCGAGGGGGGGGGAGTTACGAGCAGTACTTC.

This clonotype was detected many times. The rearrangement links TRBV28 to TRBJ1-4, with D tentatively TRBD1 (5 bases). This CDR3 is built from 17 residues. The V and J ends lost 8 bases and 5 bases respectively, with 24 bases between them. Germline V gives CDR1 MDHEN, CDR2 SYDVKM. The DNA of the CDR3 is TGTGCCAGCGGGACCTACTGGGGAACAGAGCAAAATGAAAAACTGTTTTTT. This translates into CASGTYWGTEQNEKLFF. The full variable domain, in which reference TRBV28 and TRBJ1-4 provide the parts outside the CDR3, is DVKVTQSSRYLVKRTGEKVFLECVQDMDHENMFWYRQDPGLGLRLIYFSYDVKMKEKGDIPEGYSVSREKKERFSLILESASTNQTSMYLCASGTYWGTEQNEKLFFGSGTQLSVL.